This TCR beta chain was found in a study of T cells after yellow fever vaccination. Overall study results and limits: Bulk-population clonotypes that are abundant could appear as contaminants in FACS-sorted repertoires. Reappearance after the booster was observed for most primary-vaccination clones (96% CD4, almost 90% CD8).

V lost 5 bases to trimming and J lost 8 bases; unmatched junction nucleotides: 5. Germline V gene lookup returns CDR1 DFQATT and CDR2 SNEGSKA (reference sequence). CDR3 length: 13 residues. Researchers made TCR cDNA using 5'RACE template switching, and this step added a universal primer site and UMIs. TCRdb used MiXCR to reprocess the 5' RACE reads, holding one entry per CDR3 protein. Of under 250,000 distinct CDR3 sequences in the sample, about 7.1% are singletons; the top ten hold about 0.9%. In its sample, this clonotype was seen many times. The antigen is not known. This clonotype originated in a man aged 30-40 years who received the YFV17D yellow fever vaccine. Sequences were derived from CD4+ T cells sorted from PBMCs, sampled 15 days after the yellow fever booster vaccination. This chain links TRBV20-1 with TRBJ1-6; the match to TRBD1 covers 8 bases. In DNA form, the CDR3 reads TGCAGTGCTTCACAGGGGGGGGATTCACCCCTCCACTTT. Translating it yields CSASQGGDSPLHF.